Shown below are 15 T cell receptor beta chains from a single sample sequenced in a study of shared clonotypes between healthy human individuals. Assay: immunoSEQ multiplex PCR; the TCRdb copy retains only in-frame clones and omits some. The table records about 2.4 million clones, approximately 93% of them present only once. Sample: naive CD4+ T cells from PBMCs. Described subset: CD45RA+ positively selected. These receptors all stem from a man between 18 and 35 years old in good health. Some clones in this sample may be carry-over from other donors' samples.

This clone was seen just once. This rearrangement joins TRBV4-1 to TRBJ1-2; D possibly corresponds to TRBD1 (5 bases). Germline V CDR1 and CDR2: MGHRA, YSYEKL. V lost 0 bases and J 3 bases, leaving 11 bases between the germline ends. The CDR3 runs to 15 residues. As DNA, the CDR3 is TGCGCCAGCAGCCAAGATCTGAGCAGGGACTATGGCTACACCTTC. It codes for CASSQDLSRDYGYTF.

CDR3 sequence reads: CASSLEPNGNQPQHF. CDR3 in DNA: TGTGCCAGCAGCTTAGAACCTAATGGCAATCAGCCCCAGCATTTT. This chain links TRBV7-6 with TRBJ1-5; D remains ambiguous. Trimming stripped 1 base from V and 2 bases from J, with 9 bases between. The V gene's germline CDR1 is SGHVS and CDR2 FNYEAQ. This CDR3 is built from 15 residues.

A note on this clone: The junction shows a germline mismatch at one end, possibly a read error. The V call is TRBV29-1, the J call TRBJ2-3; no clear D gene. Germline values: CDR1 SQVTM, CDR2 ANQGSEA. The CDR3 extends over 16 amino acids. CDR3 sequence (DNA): TGCAGCATTGAAGGCGTGCAGAAGAAGAACACAGATACGCAGTATTTT. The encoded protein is CSIEGVQKKNTDTQYF.

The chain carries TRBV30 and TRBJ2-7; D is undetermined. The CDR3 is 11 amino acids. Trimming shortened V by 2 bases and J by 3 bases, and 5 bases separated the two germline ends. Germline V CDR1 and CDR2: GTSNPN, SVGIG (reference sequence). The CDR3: CAWSRNYEQYF. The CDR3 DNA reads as TGTGCCTGGAGTCGGAACTACGAGCAGTACTTC. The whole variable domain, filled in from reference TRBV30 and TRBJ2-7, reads SQTIHQWPATLVQPVGSPLSLECTVEGTSNPNLYWYRQAAGRGLQLLFYSVGIGQISSEVPQNLSASRPQDRQFILSSKKLLLSDSGFYLCAWSRNYEQYFGPGTRLTVT.

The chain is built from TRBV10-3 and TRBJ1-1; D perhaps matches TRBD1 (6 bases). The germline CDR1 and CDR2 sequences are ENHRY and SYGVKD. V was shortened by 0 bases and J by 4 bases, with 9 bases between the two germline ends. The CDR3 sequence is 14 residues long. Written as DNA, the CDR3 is TGTGCCATCAGTGAGTCCCGAGGGGGCACTGAAGCTTTCTTT. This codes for CAISESRGGTEAFF.

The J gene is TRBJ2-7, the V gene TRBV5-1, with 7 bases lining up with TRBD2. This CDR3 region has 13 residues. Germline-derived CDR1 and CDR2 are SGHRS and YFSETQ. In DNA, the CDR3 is TGCGCTTCAGGGAGGGAATTCTCCTACGAGCAGTACTTC. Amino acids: CASGREFSYEQYF.

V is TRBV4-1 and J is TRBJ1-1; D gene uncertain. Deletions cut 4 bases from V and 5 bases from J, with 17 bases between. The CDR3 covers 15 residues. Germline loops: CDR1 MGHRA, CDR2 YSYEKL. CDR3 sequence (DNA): TGCGCCAGCAGCCGACCTAGGGCTGAAGGGACTGAAGCTTTCTTT. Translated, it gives CASSRPRAEGTEAFF.

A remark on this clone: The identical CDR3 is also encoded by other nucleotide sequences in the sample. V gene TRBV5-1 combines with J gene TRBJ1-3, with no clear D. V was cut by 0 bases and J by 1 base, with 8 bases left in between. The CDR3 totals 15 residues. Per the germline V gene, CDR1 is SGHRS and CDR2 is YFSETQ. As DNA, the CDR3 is TGCGCCAGCAGCTTGGAGGGTGATTCTGGAAACACCATATATTTT. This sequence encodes CASSLEGDSGNTIYF.

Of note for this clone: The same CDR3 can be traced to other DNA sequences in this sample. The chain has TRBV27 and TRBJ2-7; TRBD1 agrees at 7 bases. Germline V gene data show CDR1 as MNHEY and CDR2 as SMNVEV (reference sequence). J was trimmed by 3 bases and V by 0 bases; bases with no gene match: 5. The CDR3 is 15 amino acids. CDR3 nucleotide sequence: TGTGCCAGCAGTTTATCAACAGGGGCCAGCTACGAGCAGTACTTC. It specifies CASSLSTGASYEQYF.

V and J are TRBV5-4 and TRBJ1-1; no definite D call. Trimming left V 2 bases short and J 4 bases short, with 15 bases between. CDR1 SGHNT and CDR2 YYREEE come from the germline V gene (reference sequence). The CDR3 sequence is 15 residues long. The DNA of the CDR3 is TGTGCCAGCAGCTTTGGTCTGGGAGTTGGCACTGAAGCTTTCTTT. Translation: CASSFGLGVGTEAFF. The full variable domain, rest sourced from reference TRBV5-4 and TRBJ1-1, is ETGVTQSPTHLIKTRGQQVTLRCSSQSGHNTVSWYQQALGQGPQFIFQYYREEENGRGNFPPRFSGLQFPNYSSELNVNALELDDSALYLCASSFGLGVGTEAFFGQGTRLTVV.

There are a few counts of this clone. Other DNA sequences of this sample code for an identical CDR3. The CDR3 spells CASSSYTDTQYF. The CDR3 coding sequence is TGTGCCAGCAGCTCCTACACAGATACGCAGTATTTT. This chain joins TRBV11-2 and TRBJ2-3; no clear D. This CDR3 spans 12 amino acids. The germline CDR1 and CDR2 sequences are SGHAT and FQNNGV. With 4 bases removed from V and 2 bases from J, the gap between germline ends came to 4 bases.

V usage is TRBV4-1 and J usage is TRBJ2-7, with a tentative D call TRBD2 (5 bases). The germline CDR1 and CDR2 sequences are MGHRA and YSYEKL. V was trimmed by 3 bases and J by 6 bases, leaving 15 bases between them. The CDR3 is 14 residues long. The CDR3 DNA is TGCGCCAGCAGCCACCCTCCAGGAGGCGTCGAGCAGTACTTC. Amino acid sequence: CASSHPPGGVEQYF.

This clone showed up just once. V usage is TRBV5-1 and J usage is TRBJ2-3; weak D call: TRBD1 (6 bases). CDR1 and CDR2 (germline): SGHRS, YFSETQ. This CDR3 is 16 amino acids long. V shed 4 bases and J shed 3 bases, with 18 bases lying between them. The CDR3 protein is CASSLGGQGITDTQYF. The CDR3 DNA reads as TGCGCCAGCAGCCTGGGTGGGCAGGGGATAACAGATACGCAGTATTTT.

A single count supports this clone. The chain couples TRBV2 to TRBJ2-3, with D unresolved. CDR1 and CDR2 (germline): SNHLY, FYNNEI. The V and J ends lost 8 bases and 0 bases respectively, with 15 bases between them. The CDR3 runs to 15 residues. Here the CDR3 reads CASGSQMTSTDTQYF. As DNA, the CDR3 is TGTGCCAGCGGATCACAGATGACTAGCACAGATACGCAGTATTTT.

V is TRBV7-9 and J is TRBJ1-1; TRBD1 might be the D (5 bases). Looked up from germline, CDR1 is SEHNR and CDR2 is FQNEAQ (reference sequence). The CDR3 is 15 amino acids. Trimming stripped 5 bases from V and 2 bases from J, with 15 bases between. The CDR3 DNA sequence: TGTGCCAGCAGCACCTTCCGGGGGGAAAACACTGAAGCTTTCTTT. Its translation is CASSTFRGENTEAFF.